The 26 T cell receptor beta chains below come from one sample, sequenced in a study of T cell responses to AZD1222 COVID-19 vaccine. The table came from immunoSEQ multiplex PCR; TCRdb's copy has only in-frame clones and leaves some out. The sample lists 35,000 to 45,000 clones; roughly 88% were seen once. The sample consisted of peripheral blood, taken 28 days after the second AZD1222 dose. All receptors derive from an adult who received the AZD1222 COVID-19 vaccine.

The CDR3 DNA follows: TGTGCCAGCAGTTACGGGGGCCGCGAGCAGTACTTC. This codes for CASSYGGREQYF. This sequence joins TRBV6-2 or TRBV6-3 and TRBJ2-7, with TRBD1 as a possible D gene (6 bases). The CDR3 is 12 residues long. V shed 2 bases and J shed 6 bases, with 8 bases lying between them. CDR1 and CDR2 from the germline V gene are MNHEY and SVGEGT.

V usage is TRBV28 and J usage is TRBJ2-7, with a possible D match to TRBD1 (5 bases). CDR3 length equals 14 residues. V was cut by 3 bases and J by 0 bases, with 9 bases left in between. CDR1 and CDR2 (germline): MDHEN, SYDVKM. CDR3 residues: CASSFRGSSYEQYF. In DNA, the CDR3 is TGTGCCAGCAGTTTTAGGGGCAGCTCCTACGAGCAGTACTTC.

This clone was picked up a small number of times. The chain has TRBV20-1 and TRBJ1-2, with D possibly matching TRBD1 (5 bases). Trimming left V 3 bases short and J 8 bases short, with 13 bases between. This CDR3 contains 12 residues. Germline CDR1 is DFQATT and CDR2 is SNEGSKA (reference sequence). The CDR3 sequence: CSASSGLGGYTF. The DNA of the CDR3 is TGCAGTGCTAGTTCAGGGCTTGGGGGCTACACCTTC.

The chain joins TRBV10-3 to TRBJ1-4; D perhaps matches TRBD1 (5 bases). Trimming left V 8 bases short and J 4 bases short, with 11 bases between. The CDR3 spans 13 residues. Germline loops: CDR1 ENHRY, CDR2 SYGVKD. CDR3 DNA: TGTGCCATCGGCAGTCAGGGTAATGAAAAACTGTTTTTT. This codes for CAIGSQGNEKLFF.

The CDR3, as DNA: TGTGCCAGCAGCTTTGGGGGGGACAGGAATCAGCCCCAGCATTTT. Its protein is CASSFGGDRNQPQHF. The J gene is TRBJ1-5, the V gene TRBV7-2; TRBD1 matches 8 bases. In germline, CDR1 is SGHTA, CDR2 FQGNSA. The junction had 5 bases not matched to a gene; V was cut back by 3 bases and J by 4 bases. The CDR3 has 15 amino acids.

The rearrangement joins TRBV5-1 to TRBJ1-2; 11 bases match TRBD1. Germline V gene lookup returns CDR1 SGHRS and CDR2 YFSETQ. The length of the CDR3 is 15 residues. Unmatched junction bases numbered 7, after V lost 6 bases and J lost 3 bases. CDR3 sequence reads: CASNSGQGAYYGYTF. CDR3 DNA: TGCGCCAGCAATTCAGGACAGGGGGCTTACTATGGCTACACCTTC.

The gene calls are TRBV23-1 and TRBJ2-7; a weak D match, TRBD1 (5 bases). TRBV23-1 is labeled an ORF, and its function is uncertain. The CDR3 has 12 amino acids. The V gene lost 8 bases and the J gene lost 3 bases, with 11 bases spanning the gap. CDR3 in amino acids: CASGRQNYEQYF. The CDR3 DNA reads TGCGCCAGCGGCCGACAGAACTACGAGCAGTACTTC.

The gene calls are TRBV5-1 and TRBJ1-4; D not resolved. The length of the CDR3 is 12 residues. Germline V gene lookup returns CDR1 SGHRS and CDR2 YFSETQ. Trimming shortened V by 4 bases and J by 10 bases, and 11 bases separated the two germline ends. For the CDR3, the DNA is TGCGCCAGCAGCGAGCCCGAGGGAAAACTGTTTTTT. Translation: CASSEPEGKLFF.

The rearrangement joins TRBV3-1 (or the pseudogene TRBV3-2) to TRBJ1-5, with no clear D. The CDR3 loop spans 18 amino acids. Germline loops: CDR1 LGHDT, CDR2 YNNKEL (reference sequence). The V end was cut by 5 bases, the J end by 0 bases, with 20 bases between. The CDR3 here is CASSGHTTVPYSNQPQHF. CDR3 nucleotide sequence: TGTGCCAGCAGCGGGCATACAACAGTCCCCTATAGCAATCAGCCCCAGCATTTT.

This clone was seen only a few times. V and J are TRBV2 and TRBJ2-7; 7 bases agree with TRBD1. Germline assignment: CDR1 SNHLY and CDR2 FYNNEI. Trimming at V came to 6 bases and at J to 5 bases, leaving 4 bases not matched to a gene. The length of the CDR3 is 12 residues. Written as DNA, the CDR3 is TGTGCCAGCAGGACAGGGAACCACGAGCAGTACTTC. Translation gives CASRTGNHEQYF.

For this clone: Its ends do not fully match the called genes, so a read error is possible. The gene calls are TRBV5-6 and TRBJ2-7, with TRBD2 matching 8 bases. From germline, CDR1 is SGHDT and CDR2 YYEEEE. The CDR3 is 13 residues long. For the CDR3, the DNA is TGTGCCAGCAGCTCGGGGGGGCAAGGACTACACTTCTTC. Translated: CASSSGGQGLHFF.

The chain employs TRBV9 and TRBJ1-1; TRBD1 agrees at 7 bases. V lost 4 bases and J lost 1; bases outside the gene matches: 7. The germline V gene encodes CDR1 SGDLS and CDR2 YYNGEE. The CDR3 contains 15 residues. The CDR3 here is CASSSWTGGNTEAFF. CDR3 DNA: TGTGCCAGCAGCTCTTGGACAGGAGGGAACACTGAAGCTTTCTTT. Looking up the rest from reference TRBV9 and TRBJ1-1 gives the full variable domain: DSGVTQTPKHLITATGQRVTLRCSPRSGDLSVYWYQQSLDQGLQFLIQYYNGEERAKGNILERFSAQQFPDLHSELNLSSLELGDSALYFCASSSWTGGNTEAFFGQGTRLTVV.

V is TRBV25-1 and J is TRBJ2-5; no firm D call. The V end was cut by 8 bases, the J end by 5 bases, with 15 bases between. This CDR3 has 13 residues. Germline V gives CDR1 MGHDK, CDR2 SYGVNS. In DNA form, the CDR3 reads TGTGCCAGCGCCGTCGGTTTCCTTGAGACCCAGTACTTC. This codes for CASAVGFLETQYF.

This clone was recorded a few times. The chain recombines TRBV5-6 with TRBJ1-2; tentative D call: TRBD1 (5 bases). V was pared by 2 bases and J by 8 bases, with 19 bases between. CDR1 and CDR2 (germline): SGHDT, YYEEEE. The CDR3 is made up of 15 amino acids. The CDR3 region is CASSFLSYGGEGYTF. The CDR3 DNA is TGTGCCAGCAGCTTCCTCAGTTACGGGGGAGAAGGCTACACCTTC.

The V gene is TRBV28, the J gene TRBJ2-4; D may match TRBD1 or TRBD2 (5 bases each). Trimming shortened V by 5 bases and J by 7 bases, and 15 bases separated the two germline ends. The germline V gene has CDR1 MDHEN and CDR2 SYDVKM. The CDR3 spans 14 residues. The CDR3 nucleotides are TGTGCCAGCAGTCCTTCCGGGACGGGGAACATTCAGTACTTC. This encodes CASSPSGTGNIQYF.

The chain joins TRBV6-5 to TRBJ1-2; 10 nucleotides line up with TRBD1. Germline CDR1 is MNHEY and CDR2 is SVGAGI. The length of the CDR3 is 14 residues. Unmatched junction bases numbered 4, after V lost 6 bases and J lost 3 bases. As DNA, the CDR3 is TGTGCCAGCAGAGTGGGACAGGGGTACTATGGCTACACCTTC. Translating it yields CASRVGQGYYGYTF.

The chain is built from TRBV5-4 and TRBJ2-7; 7 nucleotides line up with TRBD1. Unmatched junction bases numbered 4, after V lost 0 bases and J lost 1 base. The CDR3 consists of 15 residues. Germline CDR1 is SGHNT and CDR2 is YYREEE (reference sequence). The CDR3 nucleotides read TGTGCCAGCAGCTTGGGGACAGGCCATTCCTACGAGCAGTACTTC. As protein: CASSLGTGHSYEQYF. Complete variable domain (other parts from reference TRBV5-4 and TRBJ2-7): ETGVTQSPTHLIKTRGQQVTLRCSSQSGHNTVSWYQQALGQGPQFIFQYYREEENGRGNFPPRFSGLQFPNYSSELNVNALELDDSALYLCASSLGTGHSYEQYFGPGTRLTVT.

This clone was detected only a few times. This chain joins TRBV14 and TRBJ2-7; D is possibly TRBD2 (7 bases). The CDR3 consists of 14 residues. Trimming removed 10 bases at V and 4 bases at J, with 20 bases between. Germline values: CDR1 SGHDN, CDR2 FVKESK. This chain's CDR3 is CATSKQGGRYEQYF. In DNA form, the CDR3 reads TGTGCCACCTCGAAACAGGGAGGGAGGTACGAGCAGTACTTC.

The rearrangement uses TRBV19 and TRBJ2-5; D perhaps matches TRBD2 (6 bases). Germline V gene sequence: CDR1 LNHDA, CDR2 SQIVND (reference sequence). CDR3 length: 16 residues. Trimming removed 4 bases at V and 2 bases at J, with 17 bases between. The CDR3: CASSTDGTGGQETQYF. Here the CDR3 DNA reads TGTGCCAGTAGTACCGACGGGACTGGGGGTCAAGAGACCCAGTACTTC.

The chain is built from TRBV19 and TRBJ1-2, with TRBD1 matching 8 bases. This CDR3 has 15 amino acids. The germline V gene encodes CDR1 LNHDA and CDR2 SQIVND (reference sequence). With V trimmed by 2 bases and J by 8 bases, 10 bases remained unmatched. CDR3 nucleotide sequence: TGTGCCAGTAGTATATCGACGGGACAGGCTTGGGGCTACACCTTC. Translating gives CASSISTGQAWGYTF.

This clone was found a few times. Other DNA sequences in this sample translate to the same CDR3. The chain is built from TRBV3-1 (or the pseudogene TRBV3-2) and TRBJ2-2; D may be TRBD2 (5 bases). There are 14 residues in the CDR3. Trimming removed 2 bases from V and 5 bases from J, with 9 bases in between. The germline V gene encodes CDR1 LGHDT and CDR2 YNNKEL (reference sequence). The CDR3 DNA reads TGTGCCAGCAGCCAAAGGACGGGAACCGGGGAGCTGTTTTTT. It encodes CASSQRTGTGELFF.

This clone was counted a single time. The V gene is TRBV19, the J gene TRBJ2-3, with TRBD1 matching over 7 bases. V shed 7 bases, J shed 2 bases, and the junction held 6 bases outside the gene matches. Germline V gives CDR1 LNHDA, CDR2 SQIVND (reference sequence). The CDR3 is 14 residues long. The CDR3 DNA reads TGTGCCAGTACGACAGGGTCCCCCACAGATACGCAGTATTTT. Translating it yields CASTTGSPTDTQYF. Full variable domain (outside the CDR3, taken from reference TRBV19 and TRBJ2-3): DGGITQSPKYLFRKEGQNVTLSCEQNLNHDAMYWYRQDPGQGLRLIYYSQIVNDFQKGDIAEGYSVSREKKESFPLTVTSAQKNPTAFYLCASTTGSPTDTQYFGPGTRLTVL.

This chain links TRBV27 with TRBJ1-5, with a tentative D call TRBD1 (5 bases). Trimming removed 5 bases at V and 3 bases at J, with 14 bases between. Looked up from germline, CDR1 is MNHEY and CDR2 is SMNVEV (reference sequence). There are 15 residues in the CDR3. The CDR3 DNA is TGTGCCAGCAGTCCCCTAGACAGCTACAATCAGCCCCAGCATTTT. Encoded protein: CASSPLDSYNQPQHF.

The chain joins TRBV5-1 to TRBJ2-2; no firm D call. The germline V gene encodes CDR1 SGHRS and CDR2 YFSETQ. V dropped 2 bases and J dropped 9 bases, with 11 bases sitting between them. The length of the CDR3 is 13 residues. For the CDR3, the DNA is TGCGCCAGCAGCTTTGAGTATATCCGGGAGCTGTTTTTT. This encodes CASSFEYIRELFF.

The gene calls are TRBV10-3 and TRBJ2-6, with 8 bases aligning to TRBD1. Unmatched junction bases numbered 6, after V lost 8 bases and J lost 0 bases. Germline-derived CDR1 and CDR2 are ENHRY and SYGVKD. The CDR3 runs to 16 residues. In DNA form, the CDR3 reads TGTGCCATCGCGGGACAGGCCGCCTCTGGGGCCAACGTCCTGACTTTC. Protein: CAIAGQAASGANVLTF.

The chain uses TRBV6-5 and TRBJ1-1; D remains unclear. The CDR3 runs 14 residues. CDR1 MNHEY and CDR2 SVGAGI come from the germline V gene. Trimming shortened V by 8 bases and J by 2 bases, and 15 bases separated the two germline ends. CDR3 amino acids: CASGSIGLNTEAFF. The CDR3, as DNA: TGTGCCAGCGGGTCGATCGGTTTAAACACTGAAGCTTTCTTT.